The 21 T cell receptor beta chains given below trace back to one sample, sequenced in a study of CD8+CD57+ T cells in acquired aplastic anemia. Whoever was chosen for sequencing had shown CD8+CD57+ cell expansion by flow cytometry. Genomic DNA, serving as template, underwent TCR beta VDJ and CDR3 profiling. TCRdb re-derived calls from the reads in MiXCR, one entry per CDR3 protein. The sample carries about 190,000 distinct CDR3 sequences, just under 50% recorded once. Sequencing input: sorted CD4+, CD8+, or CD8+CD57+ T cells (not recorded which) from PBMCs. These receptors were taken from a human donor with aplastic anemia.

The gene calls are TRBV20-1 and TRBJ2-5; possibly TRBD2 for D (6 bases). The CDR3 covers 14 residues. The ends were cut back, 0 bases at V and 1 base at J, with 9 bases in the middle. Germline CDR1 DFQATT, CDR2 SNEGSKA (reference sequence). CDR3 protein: CSARDRGLQETQYF. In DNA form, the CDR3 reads TGCAGTGCTAGAGATCGGGGACTCCAAGAGACCCAGTACTTC.

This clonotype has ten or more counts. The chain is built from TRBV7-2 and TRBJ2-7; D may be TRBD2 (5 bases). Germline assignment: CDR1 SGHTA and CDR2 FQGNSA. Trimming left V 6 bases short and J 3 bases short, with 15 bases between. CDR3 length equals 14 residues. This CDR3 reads CASSSGRVNYEQYF. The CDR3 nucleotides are TGTGCCAGCAGTTCGGGAAGGGTCAACTACGAGCAGTACTTC.

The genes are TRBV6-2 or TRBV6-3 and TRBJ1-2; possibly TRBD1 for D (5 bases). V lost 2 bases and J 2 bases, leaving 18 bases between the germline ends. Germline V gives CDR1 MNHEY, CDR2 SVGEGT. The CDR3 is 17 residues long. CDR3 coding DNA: TGTGCCAGCAGTTACACCCGACGGACAATGAAGAACTATGGCTACACCTTC. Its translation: CASSYTRRTMKNYGYTF.

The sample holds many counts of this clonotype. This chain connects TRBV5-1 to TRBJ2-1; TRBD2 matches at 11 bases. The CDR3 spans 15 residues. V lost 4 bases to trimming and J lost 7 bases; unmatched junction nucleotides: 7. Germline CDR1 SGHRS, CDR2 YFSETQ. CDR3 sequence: CASSTLAGVGNEQFF. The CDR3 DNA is TGCGCCAGCAGCACACTAGCGGGAGTGGGGAATGAGCAGTTCTTC.

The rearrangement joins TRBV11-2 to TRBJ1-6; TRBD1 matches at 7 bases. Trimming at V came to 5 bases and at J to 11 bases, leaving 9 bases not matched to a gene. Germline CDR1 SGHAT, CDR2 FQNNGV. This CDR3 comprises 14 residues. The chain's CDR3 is CASSTRQGMAPLHF. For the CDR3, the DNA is TGTGCCAGCAGCACAAGACAGGGTATGGCACCCCTCCACTTT.

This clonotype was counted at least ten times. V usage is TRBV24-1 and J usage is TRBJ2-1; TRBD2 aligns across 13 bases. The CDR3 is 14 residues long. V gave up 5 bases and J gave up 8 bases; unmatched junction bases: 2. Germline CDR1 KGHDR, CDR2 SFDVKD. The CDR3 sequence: CATSGGLAGDEQFF. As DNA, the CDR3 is TGTGCCACCAGTGGCGGACTAGCGGGAGATGAGCAGTTCTTC.

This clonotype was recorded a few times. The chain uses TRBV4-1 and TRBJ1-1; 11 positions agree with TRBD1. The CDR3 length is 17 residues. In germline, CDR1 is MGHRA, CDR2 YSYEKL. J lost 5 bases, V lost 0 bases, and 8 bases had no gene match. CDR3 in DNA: TGCGCCAGCAGCCAAGAAGCTAGGACAGGGGGCTATACTGAAGCTTTCTTT. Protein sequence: CASSQEARTGGYTEAFF.

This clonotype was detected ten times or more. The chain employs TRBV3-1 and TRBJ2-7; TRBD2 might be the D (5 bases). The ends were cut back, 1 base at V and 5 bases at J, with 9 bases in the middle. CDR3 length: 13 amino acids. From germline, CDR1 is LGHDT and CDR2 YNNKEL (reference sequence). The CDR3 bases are TGTGCCAGCAGCCAAGGGGGAGCTCACGAGCAGTACTTC. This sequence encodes CASSQGGAHEQYF.

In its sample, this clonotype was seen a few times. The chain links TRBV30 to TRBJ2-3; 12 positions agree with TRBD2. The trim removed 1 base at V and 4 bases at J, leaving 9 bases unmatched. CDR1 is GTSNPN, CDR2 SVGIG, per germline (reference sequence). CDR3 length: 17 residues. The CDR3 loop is CAWSALTSGSPADTQYF. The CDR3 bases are TGTGCCTGGAGTGCCCTGACTAGCGGGAGTCCGGCAGATACGCAGTATTTT. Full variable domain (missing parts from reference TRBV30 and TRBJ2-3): SQTIHQWPATLVQPVGSPLSLECTVEGTSNPNLYWYRQAAGRGLQLLFYSVGIGQISSEVPQNLSASRPQDRQFILSSKKLLLSDSGFYLCAWSALTSGSPADTQYFGPGTRLTVL.

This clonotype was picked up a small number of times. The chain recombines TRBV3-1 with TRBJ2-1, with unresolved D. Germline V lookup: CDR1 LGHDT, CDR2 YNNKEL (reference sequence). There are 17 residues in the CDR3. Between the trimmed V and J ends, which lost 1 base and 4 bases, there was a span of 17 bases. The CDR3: CASSQGKVRRPYNEQFF. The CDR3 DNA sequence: TGTGCCAGCAGCCAAGGAAAAGTCAGACGCCCATACAATGAGCAGTTCTTC.

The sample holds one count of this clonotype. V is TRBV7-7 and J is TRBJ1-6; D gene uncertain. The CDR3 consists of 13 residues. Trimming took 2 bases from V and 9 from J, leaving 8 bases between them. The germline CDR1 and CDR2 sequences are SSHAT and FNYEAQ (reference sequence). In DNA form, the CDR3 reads TGTGCCAGCAGCTTAAATCGTAGTTCACCCCTCCACTTT. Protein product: CASSLNRSSPLHF.

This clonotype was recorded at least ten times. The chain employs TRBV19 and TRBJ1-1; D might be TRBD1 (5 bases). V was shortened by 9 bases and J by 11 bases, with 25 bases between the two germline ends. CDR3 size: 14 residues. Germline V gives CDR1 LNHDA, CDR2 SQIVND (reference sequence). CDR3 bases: TGTGCCAGCAGACGACAGAATAATGGGGAACGGGCTTTCTTT. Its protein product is CASRRQNNGERAFF.

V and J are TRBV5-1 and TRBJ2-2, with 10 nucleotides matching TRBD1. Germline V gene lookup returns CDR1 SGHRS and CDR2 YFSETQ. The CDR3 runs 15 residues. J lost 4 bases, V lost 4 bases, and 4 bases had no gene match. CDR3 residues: CASSIGQGGTGELFF. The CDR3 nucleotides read TGCGCCAGCAGCATAGGACAGGGGGGCACCGGGGAGCTGTTTTTT.

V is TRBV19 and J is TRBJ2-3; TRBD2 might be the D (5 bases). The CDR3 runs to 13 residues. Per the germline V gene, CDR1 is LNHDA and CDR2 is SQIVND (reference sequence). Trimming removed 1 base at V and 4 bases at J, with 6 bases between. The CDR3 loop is CASSIAGSDTQYF. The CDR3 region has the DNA TGTGCCAGTAGTATAGCGGGATCAGATACGCAGTATTTT.

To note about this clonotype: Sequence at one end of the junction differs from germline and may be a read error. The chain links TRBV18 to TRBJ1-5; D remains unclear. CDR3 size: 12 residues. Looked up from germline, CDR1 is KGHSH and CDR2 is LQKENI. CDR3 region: CASSLGSQPQRF. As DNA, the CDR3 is TGTGCCAGCTCACTAGGGAGCCAGCCCCAGCGTTTT.

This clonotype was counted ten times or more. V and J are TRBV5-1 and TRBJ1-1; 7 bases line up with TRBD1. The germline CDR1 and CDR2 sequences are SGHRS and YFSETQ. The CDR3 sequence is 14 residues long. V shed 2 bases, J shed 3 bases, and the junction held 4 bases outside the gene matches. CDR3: CASSFQDRDTEAFF. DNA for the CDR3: TGCGCCAGCAGCTTCCAAGACAGGGACACTGAAGCTTTCTTT. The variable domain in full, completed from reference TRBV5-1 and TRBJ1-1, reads KAGVTQTPRYLIKTRGQQVTLSCSPISGHRSVSWYQQTPGQGLQFLFEYFSETQRNKGNFPGRFSGRQFSNSRSEMNVSTLELGDSALYLCASSFQDRDTEAFFGQGTRLTVV.

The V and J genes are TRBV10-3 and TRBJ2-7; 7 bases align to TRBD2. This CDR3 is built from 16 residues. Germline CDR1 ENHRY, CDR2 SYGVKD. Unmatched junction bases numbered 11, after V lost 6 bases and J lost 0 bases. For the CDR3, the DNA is TGTGCCATCAGCGCCTCTGCGGGACTAAGCTCCTACGAGCAGTACTTC. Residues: CAISASAGLSSYEQYF.

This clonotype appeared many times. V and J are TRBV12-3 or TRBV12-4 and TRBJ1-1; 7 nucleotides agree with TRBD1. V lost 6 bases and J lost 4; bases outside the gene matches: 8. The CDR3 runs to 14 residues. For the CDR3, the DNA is TGTGCCAGCAGCTACCCCGACAGGGTCACTGAAGCTTTCTTT. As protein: CASSYPDRVTEAFF.

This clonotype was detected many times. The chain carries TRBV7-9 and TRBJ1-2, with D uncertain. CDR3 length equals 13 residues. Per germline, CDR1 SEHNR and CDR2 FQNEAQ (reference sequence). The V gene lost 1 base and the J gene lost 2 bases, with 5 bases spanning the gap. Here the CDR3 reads CASSLGGNYGYTF. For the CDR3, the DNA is TGTGCCAGCAGCTTAGGTGGAAACTATGGCTACACCTTC.

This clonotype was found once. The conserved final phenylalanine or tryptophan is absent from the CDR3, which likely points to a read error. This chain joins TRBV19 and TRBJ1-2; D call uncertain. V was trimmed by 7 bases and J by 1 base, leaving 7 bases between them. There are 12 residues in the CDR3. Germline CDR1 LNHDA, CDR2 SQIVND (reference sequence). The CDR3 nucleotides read TGTGCCAGTAATGAAGATAACTATGGCTACACCCTC. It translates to CASNEDNYGYTL.

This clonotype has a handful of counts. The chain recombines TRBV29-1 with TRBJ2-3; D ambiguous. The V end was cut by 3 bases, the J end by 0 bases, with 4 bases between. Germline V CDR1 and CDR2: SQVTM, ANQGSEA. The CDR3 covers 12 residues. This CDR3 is CSVERSTDTQYF. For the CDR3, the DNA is TGCAGCGTTGAGAGAAGCACAGATACGCAGTATTTT.